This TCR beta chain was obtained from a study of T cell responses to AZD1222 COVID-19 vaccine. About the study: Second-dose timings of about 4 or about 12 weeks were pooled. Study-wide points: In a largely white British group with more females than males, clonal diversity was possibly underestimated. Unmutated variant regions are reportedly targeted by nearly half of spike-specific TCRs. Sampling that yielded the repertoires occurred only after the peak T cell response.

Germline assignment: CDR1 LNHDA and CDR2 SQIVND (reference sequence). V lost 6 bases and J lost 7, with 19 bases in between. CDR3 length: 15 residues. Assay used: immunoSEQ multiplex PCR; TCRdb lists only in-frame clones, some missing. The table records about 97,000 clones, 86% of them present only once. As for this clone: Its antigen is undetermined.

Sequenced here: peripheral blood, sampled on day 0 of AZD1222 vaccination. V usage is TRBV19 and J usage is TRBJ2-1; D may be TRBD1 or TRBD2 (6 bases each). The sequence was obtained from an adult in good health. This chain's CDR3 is CASSYGGQDLNEQFF. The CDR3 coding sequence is TGTGCCAGTAGCTATGGGGGGCAGGATCTAAATGAGCAGTTCTTC.